This TCR beta chain was recovered during a study of cytomegalovirus exposure and HLA in healthy donors. Study at large: Researchers previously reported finding roughly 120 million unique TCR beta sequences from 170 million or so T cells. Findings and caveats of the study: Later analysis suggested most CMV-associated TCR beta chains were HLA-restricted. The authors later linked a missense DCLRE1C variant to TCR beta V- and J-gene trimming.

Vbeta (60) and Jbeta (13) primers were used in the PCR. TCRdb's table, derived via immunoSEQ multiplex PCR, lists solely in-frame clones and lacks some. The profile shows about 67,000 clones, around three quarters of them singletons. From germline, CDR1 is LNHDA and CDR2 SQIVND (reference sequence). This CDR3 spans 13 amino acids. Trimming cost V 7 bases and J 4 bases, with 11 bases left between them. Concerning this clone: Its antigen is not identified.

The sequencing sample was made of PBMCs. This TCR was sampled from a woman younger than 45 in good health and CMV-seronegative. The chain couples TRBV19 to TRBJ2-1, with TRBD1 as a possible D gene (6 bases). This CDR3 is CASKGRGYNEQFF. CDR3 nucleotides: TGTGCCAGTAAGGGCAGGGGTTACAATGAGCAGTTCTTC. Full variable domain (outside the CDR3, taken from reference TRBV19 and TRBJ2-1): DGGITQSPKYLFRKEGQNVTLSCEQNLNHDAMYWYRQDPGQGLRLIYYSQIVNDFQKGDIAEGYSVSREKKESFPLTVTSAQKNPTAFYLCASKGRGYNEQFFGPGTRLTVL.